Sequencing of this T cell receptor beta chain was carried out in a study of cytomegalovirus exposure and HLA in healthy donors. The donors were members of the approximately 120-subject validation cohort (separate from the approximately 670-subject first cohort). This CDR3 is 14 amino acids long. Between the trimmed V and J ends, which lost 0 bases and 8 bases, there was a span of 11 bases. Germline-derived CDR1 and CDR2 are SGHRS and YFSETQ. TCRdb keeps only in-frame clones here, not all; method: immunoSEQ multiplex PCR. The top ten hold about 2% of the sample, which has 100,000 to 150,000 clones, about 89% seen once. The study's findings and limits: According to a subsequent analysis, TCR clusters from the first cohort were inclined to appear together in the 100 to 150 validation repertoires. Altogether, 150 to 200 TCR beta chains were recorded as cytomegalovirus-associated.

This clone was observed a single time. What it binds is not known. The rearrangement joins TRBV5-1 to TRBJ1-4; no definite D call. Material for sequencing was PBMCs. The receptor's source is a young woman in good health and CMV-seronegative. Written as DNA, the CDR3 is TGCGCCAGCAGCTTGGGTGATCGGGGAGAAAAACTGTTTTTT. Translation: CASSLGDRGEKLFF.